Reported below is one TCR beta chain. Its antigen remains unknown. This sample was taken from a study of CD8+ T cells in alopecia areata. The authors extracted RNA and reverse transcribed it into cDNA as the sequencing template. The data were produced by immunoSEQ multiplex PCR, yet TCRdb's version contains in-frame clones alone and is incomplete. The repertoire holds 87,000 or so clones, with just over 70% as singletons. Regarding the study as a whole: An increase in clonality over normal scalp was evident in lesional scalp, especially alopecia totalis/universalis.

Treatment noted: oral pan-JAK inhibitor, 5-10 mg twice daily. Germline V lookup: CDR1 MNHEY, CDR2 SMNVEV (reference sequence). CDR3 size: 13 residues. Trimming removed 3 bases at V and 4 bases at J, with 10 bases between. The V gene is TRBV27, the J gene TRBJ2-7, with D perhaps given as TRBD1 or TRBD2 (5 bases each). Source: CD8+ T cells sorted from blood, taken at roughly week 45, from a patient treated with tofacitinib. The sequence came from a human donor with alopecia areata. The CDR3 sequence is CASSFGALYEQYF. CDR3 in DNA: TGTGCCAGCAGTTTCGGGGCCCTTTACGAGCAGTACTTC.